These 6 T cell receptor beta chains share one sample of origin, sequenced in a study of blood T cell repertoires in COVID-19. Repertoires were generated with immunoSEQ multiplex PCR, while TCRdb's copy carries only in-frame clones and drops some. The sample shows a few hundred thousand clones, approximately 86% of them seen only once. The sample was peripheral blood. The receptors were gathered from a man aged 18 to 29 with active or convalescent COVID-19.

The chain recombines TRBV6-5 with TRBJ1-2; the D is unclear. Per germline, CDR1 MNHEY and CDR2 SVGAGI. V was clipped by 6 bases and J by 2 bases, with 16 bases between them. There are 15 residues in the CDR3. CDR3: CASRQERRWNYGYTF. The DNA of the CDR3 is TGTGCCAGCAGACAAGAGAGGCGGTGGAACTATGGCTACACCTTC.

The V call is TRBV3-1 (or the pseudogene TRBV3-2), the J call TRBJ2-1; TRBD2 agrees at 8 bases. J gave up 4 bases and V 1 base, and 6 bases lay outside the gene matches. The CDR3 covers 16 residues. Germline V gene sequence: CDR1 LGHDT, CDR2 YNNKEL (reference sequence). CDR3 residues: CASSQVAGGHYNEQFF. In DNA form, the CDR3 reads TGTGCCAGCAGCCAAGTGGCGGGAGGCCATTACAATGAGCAGTTCTTC.

This chain connects TRBV7-8 to TRBJ2-1; D gene unclear. CDR3 length: 14 residues. Germline CDR1 reads SGHVS; CDR2 reads FQNEAQ. Trimming took 3 bases from V and 9 from J, leaving 15 bases between them. CDR3 region: CASSFPVDNPEQFF. The DNA of the CDR3 is TGTGCCAGCAGCTTCCCTGTCGACAACCCTGAGCAGTTCTTC.

The genes are TRBV5-1 and TRBJ2-2; tentative D call: TRBD2 (5 bases). Germline CDR1 and CDR2: SGHRS and YFSETQ. The CDR3 has 14 amino acids. Trimming stripped 6 bases from V and 1 base from J, with 10 bases between. CDR3 in amino acids: CASTPDWNTGELFF. CDR3 DNA sequence: TGCGCCAGCACCCCGGACTGGAACACCGGGGAGCTGTTTTTT.

The DNA of the CDR3 is TGTGCCAGCAGTTATGACACTAACTATGGCTACACCTTC. Residues: CASSYDTNYGYTF. The chain is built from TRBV6-6 and TRBJ1-2; D is ambiguous. V lost 3 bases and J lost 0, with 5 bases in between. Germline V gene sequence: CDR1 MNHNY, CDR2 SVGAGI (reference sequence). The CDR3 totals 13 residues.

This chain connects TRBV9 to TRBJ1-4; D gene unclear. The germline V and J ends were trimmed by 3 bases and 2 bases, with 8 bases remaining between them. Looked up from germline, CDR1 is SGDLS and CDR2 is YYNGEE. The CDR3 has 14 amino acids. For the CDR3, the DNA is TGTGCCAGCAGCGAACGGCGGACTAATGAAAAACTGTTTTTT. This codes for CASSERRTNEKLFF.